This section outlines one T cell receptor beta chain sequence together with its context. The antigen it binds to is not known. It has no much larger one-base neighbor in the sample; base qualities were not kept. TCRbeta CDR3 regions were amplified from genomic DNA using the immunoSEQ Assay, a bias-controlled multiplex PCR. The authors processed their data as follows. Nucleated cell counts per sample were estimated from amplification of reference gene primers within the assay. Sequence reads were collapsed and filtered to measure the absolute abundance of every unique TCRbeta CDR3 rearrangement. For each sample, productive Simpson clonality was calculated by taking the square root of Simpson's diversity index across productive rearrangements. TCRdb took over this immuneACCESS table, retaining in-frame rearrangements with V and J assigned. Such tables are incomplete; in checked studies, under half of the missing clones stem from an unresolved V gene, and the remainder is unexplained. V and J calls and clone size are those listed in that table; D and trimming were worked out from the DNA. The sample has roughly 180,000 clones on record, roughly 84% of them singletons. Jointly, the top ten make up 6% to 7% of the sample.

In Seattle, one collaborating source enrolled patients while the infection was active and tracked those patients longitudinally over the course of disease. Collaborating institutions collected whole blood in K2EDTA tubes following their own protocols. For TCRbeta analysis, collaborators shipped samples in one of three forms: frozen whole blood, isolated PBMCs, or DNA extracted from either of those sample types. This sample was taken from a study of blood T cell repertoires in COVID-19 (dated by TCRdb to about 2020). Turning to the overall study: Samples from collaborators originated in the United States, Italy and Spain and spanned both the acute and convalescent phases of COVID-19. The repertoires were released in a freely available public database intended as a resource for research on the immune response to SARS-CoV-2. The prospective study material was composed of cDNA or gDNA derived from T cells, B-cell-depleted T cells, or PBMCs. The dataset comprised deeply sampled blood TCRbeta repertoires from subjects exposed to, actively infected with, or recovered from COVID-19. HLA class I and class II types, where available, came from metadata supplied by the sample provider rather than from assay-based typing. A de-identified subject ID, COVID-19 status, age in years and sex were almost always included in the sample metadata. The samples were drawn from the first 160 participants of the ongoing ImmuneRACE study and from 1,254 subjects provided by 6 global collaborators. General conclusions and limits of the study: The amount of clinical and demographic metadata varied by source and participant and was provided uncurated.

The germline V gene provides CDR1 SGHTA and CDR2 FQGTGA. Cut back by 5 bases and 0 bases, the V and J ends lie 7 bases apart. The CDR3 has 14 amino acids, counting the end cysteine and phenylalanine. The read is trimmed to its CDR3 DNA, 42 bases read in frame from base 1. Material: peripheral blood. Here the chain combines TRBV7-3 and TRBJ2-2, and possibly TRBD2, on 6 matching bases. The sequence was obtained from a woman between 35 and 50 years old with COVID-19, enrolled during active disease. The DNA is as follows: TGTGCCAGCAGCCCTAGCGCGAACACCGGGGAGCTGTTTTTT. Its product reads: CASSPSANTGELFF.